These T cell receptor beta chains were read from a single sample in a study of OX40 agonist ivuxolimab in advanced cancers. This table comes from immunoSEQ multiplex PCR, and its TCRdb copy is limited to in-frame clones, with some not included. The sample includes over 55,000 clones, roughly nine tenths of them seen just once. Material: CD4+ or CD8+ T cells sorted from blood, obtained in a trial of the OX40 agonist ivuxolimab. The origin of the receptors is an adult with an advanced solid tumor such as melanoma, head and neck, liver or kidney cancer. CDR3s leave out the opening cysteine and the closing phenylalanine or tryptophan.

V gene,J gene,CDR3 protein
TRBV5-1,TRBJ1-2,ASSLTSLGGYYGYT
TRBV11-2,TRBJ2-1,ASSWGSSYNEQF
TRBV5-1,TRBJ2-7,ASSLEASYEQY
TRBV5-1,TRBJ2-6,ASSLLDGFSGANVLT
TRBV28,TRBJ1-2,ASSLLMVNYGYT
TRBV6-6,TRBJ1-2,ASSSDRVGYT
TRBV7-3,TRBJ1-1,ASSLTSGVNTEAF
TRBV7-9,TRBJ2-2,ASSSGTGRLAGELF
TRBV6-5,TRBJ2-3,ASRRTDTQY
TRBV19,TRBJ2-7,ASSIGAAYEQY
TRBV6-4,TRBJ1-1,ASSAGDGTEAF
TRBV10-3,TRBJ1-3,AISEPDTGSNTIY
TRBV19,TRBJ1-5,ASSPNTHDRGTHQPQH
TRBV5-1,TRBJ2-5,ASSLAHGQGGETQY
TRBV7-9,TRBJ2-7,ASSLQVYEQY
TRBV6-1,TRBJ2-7,ASSEGTVYYEQY
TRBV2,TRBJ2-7,ASRYEPGTGGSYEQY
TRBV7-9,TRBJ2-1,ASSPPSGNEQF
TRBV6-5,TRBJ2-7,ASSSGTGGYEQY
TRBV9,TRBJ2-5,ASSPGLNSQETQY
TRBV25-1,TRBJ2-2,ASSLGGTGELF
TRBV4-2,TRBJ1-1,ASSQDQNRGPNEAF
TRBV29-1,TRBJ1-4,SVGGVGDEKLF
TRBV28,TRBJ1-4,ASSRVSFQGAEKLF
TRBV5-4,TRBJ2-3,ASSLDAMPDTQY
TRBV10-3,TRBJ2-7,AIRSSGLSYEQY
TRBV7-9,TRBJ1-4,ASSPGANEKLF
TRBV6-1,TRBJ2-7,ASRGDVYEQY
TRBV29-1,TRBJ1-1,SAAGRGRGTEAF
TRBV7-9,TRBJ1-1,ASSTQGAVTEAF
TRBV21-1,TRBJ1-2,AGSYGYT
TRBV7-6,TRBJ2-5,ASSRQDLGTQY
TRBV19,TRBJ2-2,ASSLAGPNTGELF
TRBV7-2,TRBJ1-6,ASSSQGANSPLH
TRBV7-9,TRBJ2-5,ASIETQY
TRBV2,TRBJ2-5,ASSEALLGQGRGTQY
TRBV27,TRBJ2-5,ASQTSESGGTQY
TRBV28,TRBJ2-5,ASSPPGQDLSREQY
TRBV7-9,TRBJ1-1,ASSVSTAPLEAF
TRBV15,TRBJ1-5,ATGQWGDQPQH
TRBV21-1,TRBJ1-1,ASTLRGPNF
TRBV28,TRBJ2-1,ASSPIQSSYNEQF
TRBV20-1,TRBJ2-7,SAKSGTEQY
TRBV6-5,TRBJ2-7,ASSYLHSYEQY
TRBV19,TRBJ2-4,ASSIVGRGGSLAKNIQY